The T cell receptor (beta chain) under discussion was sequenced for a study of T-cell reconstitution after alpha-beta-depleted transplantation in children. Unique molecular identifiers were incorporated when the TCRbeta library was constructed. TCRdb independently ran MiXCR on the PCR reads; one entry per CDR3 protein. The table lists some 550,000 distinct CDR3 sequences, roughly 18% of them singletons, with 2.5% to 3.5% in the top ten. This CDR3 is 15 amino acids long. Trimming stripped 6 bases from V and 7 bases from J, with 19 bases between. This clonotype was picked up a small number of times. Sample: PBMCs from the stem cell graft donor, taken from the stem cell graft. The sequence was obtained from a human donor who donated a stem cell graft to a child with acute lymphoblastic leukemia. The chain links TRBV12-3 or TRBV12-4 to TRBJ1-5, with a tentative D call TRBD1 (6 bases). CDR3 coding DNA: TGTGCCAGCAGCTTTGCGGTCGGGGGCGGCCAGCCCCAGCATTTT. It translates to CASSFAVGGGQPQHF.